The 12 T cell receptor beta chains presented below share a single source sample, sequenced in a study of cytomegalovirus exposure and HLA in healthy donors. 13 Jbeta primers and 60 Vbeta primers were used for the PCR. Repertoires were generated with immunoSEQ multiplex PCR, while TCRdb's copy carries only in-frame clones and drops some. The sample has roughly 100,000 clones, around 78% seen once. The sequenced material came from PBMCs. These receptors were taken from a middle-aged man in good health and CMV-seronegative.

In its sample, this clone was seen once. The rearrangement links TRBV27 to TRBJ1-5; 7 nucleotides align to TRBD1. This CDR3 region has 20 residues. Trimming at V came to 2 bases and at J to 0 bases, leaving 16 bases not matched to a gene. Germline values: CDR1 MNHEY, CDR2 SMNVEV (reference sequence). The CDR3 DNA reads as TGTGCCAGCAGTTTAAGGATCGACCCCGAGACAGGGAATAGCAATCAGCCCCAGCATTTT. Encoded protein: CASSLRIDPETGNSNQPQHF.

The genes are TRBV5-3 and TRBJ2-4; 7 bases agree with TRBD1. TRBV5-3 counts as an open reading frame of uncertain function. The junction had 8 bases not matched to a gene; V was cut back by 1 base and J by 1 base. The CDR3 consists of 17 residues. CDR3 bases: TGTGCCAGAAGCTTGCGACAGGGCGGGTCGGCCAAAAACATTCAGTACTTC. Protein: CARSLRQGGSAKNIQYF.

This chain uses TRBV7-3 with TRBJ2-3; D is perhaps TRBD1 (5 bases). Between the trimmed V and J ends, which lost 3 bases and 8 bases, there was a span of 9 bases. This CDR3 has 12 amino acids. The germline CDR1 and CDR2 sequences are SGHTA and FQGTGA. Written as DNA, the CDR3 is TGTGCCAGCAGCTTTGGTCAGGGTACGCAGTATTTT. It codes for CASSFGQGTQYF.

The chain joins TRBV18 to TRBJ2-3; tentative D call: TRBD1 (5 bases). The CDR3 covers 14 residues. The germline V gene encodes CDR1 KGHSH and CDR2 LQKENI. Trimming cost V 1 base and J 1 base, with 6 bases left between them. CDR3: CASSPQTGTDTQYF. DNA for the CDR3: TGTGCCAGCTCACCACAGACAGGCACAGATACGCAGTATTTT.

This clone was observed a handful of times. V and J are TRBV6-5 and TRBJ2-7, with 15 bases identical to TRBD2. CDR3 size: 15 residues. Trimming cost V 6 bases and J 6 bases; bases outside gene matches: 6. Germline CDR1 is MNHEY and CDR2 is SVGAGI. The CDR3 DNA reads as TGTGCCAGCAGCCGCGGACTAGCGGGGGGGCGCGAGCAGTACTTC. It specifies CASSRGLAGGREQYF.

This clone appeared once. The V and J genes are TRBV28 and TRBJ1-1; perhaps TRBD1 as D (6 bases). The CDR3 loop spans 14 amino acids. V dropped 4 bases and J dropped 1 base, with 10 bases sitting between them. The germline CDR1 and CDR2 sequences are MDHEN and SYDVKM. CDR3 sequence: CASSWDTRNTEAFF. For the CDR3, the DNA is TGTGCCAGCAGTTGGGACACGAGGAACACTGAAGCTTTCTTT.

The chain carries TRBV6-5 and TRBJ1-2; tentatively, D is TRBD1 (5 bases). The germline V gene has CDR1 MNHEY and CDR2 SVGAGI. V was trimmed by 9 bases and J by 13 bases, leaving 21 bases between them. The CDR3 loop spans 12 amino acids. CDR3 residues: CASYSTGCNPTF. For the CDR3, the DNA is TGTGCCAGTTATTCAACAGGTTGTAATCCCACCTTC.

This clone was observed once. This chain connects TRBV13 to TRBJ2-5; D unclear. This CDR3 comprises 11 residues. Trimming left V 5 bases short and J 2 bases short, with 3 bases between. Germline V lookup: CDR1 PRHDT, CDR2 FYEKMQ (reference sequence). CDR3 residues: CASSLQETQYF. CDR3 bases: TGTGCCAGCAGCCTTCAAGAGACCCAGTACTTC.

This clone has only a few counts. The CDR3 protein is CASRGGQGDTGELFF. CDR3 DNA sequence: TGTGCCAGTAGGGGGGGACAGGGAGACACCGGGGAGCTGTTTTTT. The chain links TRBV19 to TRBJ2-2; TRBD1 agrees at 9 bases. This CDR3 contains 15 residues. Germline CDR1 LNHDA, CDR2 SQIVND (reference sequence). The J segment lost 3 bases and the V segment lost 6 bases, leaving 5 bases of the junction unmatched.

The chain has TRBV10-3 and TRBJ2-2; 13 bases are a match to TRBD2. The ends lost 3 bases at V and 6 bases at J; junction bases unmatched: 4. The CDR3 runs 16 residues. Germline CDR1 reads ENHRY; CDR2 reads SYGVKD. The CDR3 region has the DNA TGTGCCATCAGTGACGGACTAGCGGGGGTACCCGGGGAGCTGTTTTTT. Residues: CAISDGLAGVPGELFF.

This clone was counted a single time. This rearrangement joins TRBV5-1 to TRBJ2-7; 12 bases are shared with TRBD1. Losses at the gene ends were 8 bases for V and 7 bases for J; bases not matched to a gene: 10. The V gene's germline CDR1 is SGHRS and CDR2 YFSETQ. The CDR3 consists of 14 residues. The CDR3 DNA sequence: TGCGCCAGTCGCCCGGGGACAGGGGGCAGGGAGCAGTACTTC. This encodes CASRPGTGGREQYF.

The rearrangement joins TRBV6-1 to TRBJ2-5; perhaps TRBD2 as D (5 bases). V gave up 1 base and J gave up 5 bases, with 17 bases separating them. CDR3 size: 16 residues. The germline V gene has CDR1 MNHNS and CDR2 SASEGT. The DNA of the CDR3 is TGTGCCAGCAGTGAAGGAGCAGGACTCCCTCGGGAGACCCAGTACTTC. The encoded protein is CASSEGAGLPRETQYF.